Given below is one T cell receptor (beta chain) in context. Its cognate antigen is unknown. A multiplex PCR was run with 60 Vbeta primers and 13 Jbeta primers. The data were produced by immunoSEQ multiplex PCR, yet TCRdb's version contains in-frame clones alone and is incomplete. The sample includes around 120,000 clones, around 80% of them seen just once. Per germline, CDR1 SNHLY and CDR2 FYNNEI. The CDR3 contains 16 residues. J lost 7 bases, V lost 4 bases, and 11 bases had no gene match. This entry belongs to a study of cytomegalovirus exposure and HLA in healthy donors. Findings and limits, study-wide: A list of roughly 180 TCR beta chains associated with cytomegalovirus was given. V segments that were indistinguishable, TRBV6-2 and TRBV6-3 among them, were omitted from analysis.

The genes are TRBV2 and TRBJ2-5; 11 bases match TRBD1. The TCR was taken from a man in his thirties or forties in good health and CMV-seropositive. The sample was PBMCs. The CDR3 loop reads CASSGTGTGGMGTQYF. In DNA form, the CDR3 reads TGTGCCAGCAGTGGTACCGGGACAGGGGGAATGGGGACCCAGTACTTC.